Included here is one TCR beta chain sequence, with context. At least ten counts were recorded for this clonotype. What antigen it recognizes has not been identified. Base qualities are not recorded, but no much larger clone differs from it by a single base. These data are taken from a study of T cells in Graves' hyperthyroidism and ophthalmopathy (dated by TCRdb to the late 2010s). Notes on the research overall: Peripheral blood was sampled at the time of initial diagnosis, prior to any treatment. To identify distinguishing TCR V-J signatures, a discovery cohort of about 95 patients was used, comprising 43 with Graves' ophthalmopathy and some 60 with stable Graves' hyperthyroidism. An independent validation cohort of fewer than 20 hyperthyroidism patients and approximately 16 patients who later progressed to ophthalmopathy tested prospective prediction of ophthalmopathy. The 75 to 100 discovery patients were divided at random into training and test sets in a 7:3 ratio. In addition, the study compared T-cell repertoires in thyroid tissue and in blood from five to seven Graves' hyperthyroidism patients. After sampling, hyperthyroidism patients received methimazole starting at 30 mg daily, and ophthalmopathy patients received high-dose intravenous methylprednisolone. The paper describes TCR Vbeta CDR3 sequencing of 120 to 150 peripheral blood samples, made up of about 41 ophthalmopathy patients, around 78 hyperthyroidism patients and some 17 progressor patients.

The TCR beta CDR3 regions were amplified from the RNA transcripts. The TCR CDR3 was subjected to a first round of RT-PCR using the HTBI primer set and the Qiagen OneStep RT-PCR kit. Libraries were constructed in a second round of multiplex PCR, after which size selection and purification were carried out. Paired-end sequencing of the libraries was performed with 100 bp reads on an Illumina HiSeq2000. Per the original workflow: SOAPnuke was used to process the raw data, throwing out any read that contained adapters or uncalled bases, had a mean Phred below 15, or lacked an exact constant-primer or identifier match. High-quality paired reads were merged using COPE v1.2.5, and each unique nucleotide sequence was defined as a clonotype. MiTCR v1.1 was used to align the clonotypes against IMGT TRBV, TRBD and TRBJ reference segments. Only V-J combinations with frequency above 0.0001, covering 98% to 99.2% of repertoires, were analysed. The TCS score was defined as F50 (clonal expansion) divided by E x V (chaos), with BLOSUM62-based TCRdist calculated between CDR3 peptides within each V-J. Welch's t-statistics and random forest reduced 514 V-J features to some 14, which were used in a naive Bayes classifier (R e1071). TCRdb applied fastp at Q25 and MiXCR to the public reads, then kept only in-frame beta chains. Each record represents a unique CDR3 protein, reported with the most common genes and DNA among its rows. TCRdb, not the original authors, processed these V and J calls. The sample yields about 640,000 distinct CDR3 sequences; about a fifth were counted once. The leading ten clones occupy 30% to 40% of the sample.

V loses 3 bases of germline sequence and J loses 4 bases, and the interval between the two ends is 9 bases. For CDR1 and CDR2, the germline V gene (reference sequence) lists LNHNV and YYDKDF. The CDR3 has 13 amino acids, counting the end cysteine and phenylalanine. Only the CDR3 part of the read is kept: 39 bases, read in frame from the first base. What the authors observed across the whole study: Sample size was not statistically predetermined, and blinding of investigators to group allocation was not performed. A 13 V-J signature model separated ophthalmopathy from stable hyperthyroidism, with 87.88% sensitivity and approximately 81% specificity in cross-validation and 80%/75% in testing. Most expanded thyroid clonotypes (frequency above 0.001) were also found in blood, which suggests that blood repertoires may mirror thyroid immune responses. In validation, the model predicted progression to ophthalmopathy a median of roughly 6.1 months before onset, with about 67% sensitivity and 72.22% specificity.

Ophthalmopathy patients had moderately to severely active disease, with a Clinical Activity Score of 3 or more, a NOSPECS grade of 4 or more, and a disease duration of less than 3 months. Any patient with an uncontrolled infection, another autoimmune disease, pregnancy or lactation was excluded. Diagnoses were based on clinical symptoms, serum thyroxine and TRAb, thyroid ultrasound and orbital computed tomography. PBMCs were separated from under 11 ml of fresh peripheral blood using Ficoll-Paque density gradient centrifugation. Trizol reagent was used to extract total RNA, and RNA quality was then checked on an Agilent 2100 Bioanalyzer.

The chain links TRBV15 with TRBJ1-2, with TRBD1 as a weak D call on 5 bases. The TCR sequence derives from a man aged 25-45 years with Graves' ophthalmopathy. The sample taken for sequencing was blood. The CDR3 region has the sequence CATSSGTLYGYTF. The DNA reads as follows: TGTGCCACCAGCAGTGGGACGCTCTATGGCTACACCTTC.